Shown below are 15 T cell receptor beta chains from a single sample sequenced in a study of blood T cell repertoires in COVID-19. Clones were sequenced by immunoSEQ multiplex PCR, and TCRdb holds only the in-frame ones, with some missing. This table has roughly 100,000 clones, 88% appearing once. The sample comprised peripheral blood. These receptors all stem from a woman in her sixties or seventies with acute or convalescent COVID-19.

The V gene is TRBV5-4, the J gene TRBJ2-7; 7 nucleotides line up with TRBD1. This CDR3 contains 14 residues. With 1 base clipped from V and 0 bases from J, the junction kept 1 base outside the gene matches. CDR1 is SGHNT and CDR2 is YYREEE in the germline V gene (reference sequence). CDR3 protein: CASSLRDSSYEQYF. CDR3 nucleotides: TGTGCCAGCAGCTTGCGGGACAGCTCCTACGAGCAGTACTTC.

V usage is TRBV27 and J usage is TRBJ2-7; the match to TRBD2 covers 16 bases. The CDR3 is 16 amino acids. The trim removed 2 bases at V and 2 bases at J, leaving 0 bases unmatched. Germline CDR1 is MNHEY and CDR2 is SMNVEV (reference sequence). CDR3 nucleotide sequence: TGTGCCAGCAGTTTAGGGACTAGCGGGAGGGCCTACGAGCAGTACTTC. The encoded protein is CASSLGTSGRAYEQYF.

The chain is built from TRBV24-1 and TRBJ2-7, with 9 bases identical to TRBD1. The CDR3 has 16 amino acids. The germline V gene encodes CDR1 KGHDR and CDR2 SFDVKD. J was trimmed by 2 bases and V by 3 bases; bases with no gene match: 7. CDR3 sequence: CATSDTGTGNPYEQYF. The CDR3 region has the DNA TGTGCCACCAGTGATACCGGGACAGGGAACCCCTACGAGCAGTACTTC.

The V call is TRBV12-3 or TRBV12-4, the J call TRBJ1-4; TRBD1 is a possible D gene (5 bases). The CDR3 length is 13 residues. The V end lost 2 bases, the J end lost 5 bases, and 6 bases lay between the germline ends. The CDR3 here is CASSLRGNEKLFF. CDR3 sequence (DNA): TGTGCCAGCAGTTTAAGGGGCAATGAAAAACTGTTTTTT.

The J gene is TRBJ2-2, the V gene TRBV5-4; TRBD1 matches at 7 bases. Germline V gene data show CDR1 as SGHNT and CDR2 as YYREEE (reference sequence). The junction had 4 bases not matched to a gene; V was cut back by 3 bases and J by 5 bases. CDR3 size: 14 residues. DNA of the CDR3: TGTGCCAGCAGCTCGGGACAGTTAACCGGGGAGCTGTTTTTT. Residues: CASSSGQLTGELFF.

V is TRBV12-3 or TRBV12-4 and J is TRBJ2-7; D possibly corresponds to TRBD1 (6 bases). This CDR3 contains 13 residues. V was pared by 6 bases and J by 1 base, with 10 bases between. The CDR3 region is CASSRQVSYEQYF. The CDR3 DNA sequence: TGTGCCAGCAGCCGACAGGTTTCCTACGAGCAGTACTTC.

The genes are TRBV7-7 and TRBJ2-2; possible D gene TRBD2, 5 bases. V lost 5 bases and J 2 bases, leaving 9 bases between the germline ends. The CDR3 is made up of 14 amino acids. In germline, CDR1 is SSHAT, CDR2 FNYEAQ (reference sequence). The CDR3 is CASSRTLNTGELFF. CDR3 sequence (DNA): TGTGCCAGCAGCCGGACTCTCAACACCGGGGAGCTGTTTTTT.

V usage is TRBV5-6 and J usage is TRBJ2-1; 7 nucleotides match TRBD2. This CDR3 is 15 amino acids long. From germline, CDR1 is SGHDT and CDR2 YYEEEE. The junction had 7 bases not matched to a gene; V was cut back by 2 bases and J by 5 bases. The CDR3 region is CASSFVSLADNEQFF. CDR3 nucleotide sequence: TGTGCCAGCAGCTTTGTTTCCCTAGCGGACAATGAGCAGTTCTTC.

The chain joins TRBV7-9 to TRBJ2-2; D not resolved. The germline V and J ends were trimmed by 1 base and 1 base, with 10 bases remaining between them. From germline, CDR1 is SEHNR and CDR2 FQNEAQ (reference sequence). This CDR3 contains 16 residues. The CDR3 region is CASSLESVRNTGELFF. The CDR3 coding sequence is TGTGCCAGCAGCTTAGAGTCAGTCAGGAACACCGGGGAGCTGTTTTTT. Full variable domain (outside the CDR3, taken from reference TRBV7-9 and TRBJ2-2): DTGVSQNPRHKITKRGQNVTFRCDPISEHNRLYWYRQTLGQGPEFLTYFQNEAQLEKSRLLSDRFSAERPKGSFSTLEIQRTEQGDSAMYLCASSLESVRNTGELFFGEGSRLTVL.

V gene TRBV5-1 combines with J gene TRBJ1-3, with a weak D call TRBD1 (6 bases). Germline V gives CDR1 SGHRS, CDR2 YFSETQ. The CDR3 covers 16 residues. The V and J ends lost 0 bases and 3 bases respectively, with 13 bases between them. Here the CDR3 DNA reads TGCGCCAGCAGCTTGGGGCTCTACAGGGATGGAAACACCATATATTTT. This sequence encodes CASSLGLYRDGNTIYF.

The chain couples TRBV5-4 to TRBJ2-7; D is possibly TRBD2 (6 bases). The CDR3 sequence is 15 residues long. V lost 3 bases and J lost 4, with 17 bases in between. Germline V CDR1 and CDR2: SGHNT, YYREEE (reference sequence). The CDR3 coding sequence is TGTGCCAGCAGCTCAGGGTCCGGGAGTTATTACGAGCAGTACTTC. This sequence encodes CASSSGSGSYYEQYF.

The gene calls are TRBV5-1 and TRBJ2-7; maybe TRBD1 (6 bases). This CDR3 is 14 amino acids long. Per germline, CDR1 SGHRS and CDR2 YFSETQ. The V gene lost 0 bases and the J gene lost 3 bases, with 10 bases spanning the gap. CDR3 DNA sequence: TGCGCCAGCAGCTTGGTCCCGGACAGCTACGAGCAGTACTTC. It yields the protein CASSLVPDSYEQYF.

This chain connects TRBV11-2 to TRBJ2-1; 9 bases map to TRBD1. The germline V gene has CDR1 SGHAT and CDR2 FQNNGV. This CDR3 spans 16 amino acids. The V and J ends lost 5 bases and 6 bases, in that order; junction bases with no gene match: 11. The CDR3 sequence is CASSGYGDRVINEQFF. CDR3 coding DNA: TGTGCCAGCAGCGGGTATGGGGACAGGGTCATCAATGAGCAGTTCTTC.

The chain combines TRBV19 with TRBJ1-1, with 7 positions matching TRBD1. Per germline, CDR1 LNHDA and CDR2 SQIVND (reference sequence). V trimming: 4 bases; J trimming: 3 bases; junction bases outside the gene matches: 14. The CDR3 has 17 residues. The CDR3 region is CASSTRARGWRDTEAFF. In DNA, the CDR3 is TGTGCCAGTAGTACCCGGGCCAGGGGGTGGAGAGACACTGAAGCTTTCTTT. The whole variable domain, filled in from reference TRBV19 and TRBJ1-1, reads DGGITQSPKYLFRKEGQNVTLSCEQNLNHDAMYWYRQDPGQGLRLIYYSQIVNDFQKGDIAEGYSVSREKKESFPLTVTSAQKNPTAFYLCASSTRARGWRDTEAFFGQGTRLTVV.

The CDR3 loop is CASTGPPKEGGALETQYF. DNA of the CDR3: TGTGCCAGCACCGGACCCCCTAAGGAGGGGGGGGCCCTAGAGACCCAGTACTTC. The V and J genes are TRBV2 and TRBJ2-5, with D perhaps matching TRBD2 (7 bases). Per the germline V gene, CDR1 is SNHLY and CDR2 is FYNNEI. Trimming cost V 7 bases and J 4 bases, with 28 bases left between them. The CDR3 sequence is 18 residues long.